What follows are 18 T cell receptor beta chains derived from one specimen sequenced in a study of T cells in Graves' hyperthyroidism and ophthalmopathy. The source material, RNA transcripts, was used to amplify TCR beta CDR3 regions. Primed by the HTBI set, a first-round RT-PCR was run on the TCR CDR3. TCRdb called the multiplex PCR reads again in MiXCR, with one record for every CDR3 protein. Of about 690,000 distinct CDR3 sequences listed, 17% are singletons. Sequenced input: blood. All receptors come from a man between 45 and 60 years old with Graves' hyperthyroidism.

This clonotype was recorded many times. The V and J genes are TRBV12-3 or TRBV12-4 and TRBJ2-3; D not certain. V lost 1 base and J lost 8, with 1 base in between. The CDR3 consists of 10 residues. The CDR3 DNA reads TGTGCCAGCAGTTTAGGTACGCAGTATTTT. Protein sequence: CASSLGTQYF.

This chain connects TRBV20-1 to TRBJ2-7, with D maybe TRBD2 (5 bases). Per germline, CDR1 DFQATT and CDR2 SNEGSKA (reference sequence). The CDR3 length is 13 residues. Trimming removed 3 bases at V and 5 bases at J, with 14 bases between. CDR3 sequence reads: CSASGVRVHEQYF. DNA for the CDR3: TGCAGTGCTAGCGGGGTGCGAGTCCACGAGCAGTACTTC.

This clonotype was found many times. This CDR3 is CASSRQTAYEQYF. DNA for the CDR3: TGTGCCAGCAGCCGACAGACCGCCTACGAGCAGTACTTC. This rearrangement joins TRBV3-1 to TRBJ2-7; D may be TRBD1 (5 bases). In germline, CDR1 is LGHDT, CDR2 YNNKEL (reference sequence). The CDR3 length is 13 residues. V was trimmed by 4 bases and J by 2 bases, leaving 9 bases between them.

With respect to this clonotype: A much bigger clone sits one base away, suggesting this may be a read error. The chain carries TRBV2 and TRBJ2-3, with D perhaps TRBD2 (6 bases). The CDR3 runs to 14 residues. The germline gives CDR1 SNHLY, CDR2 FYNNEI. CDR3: CASSVAVSTGTQYF. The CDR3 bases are TGTGCCAGCAGTGTAGCGGTCAGCACAGGTACGCAGTATTTT. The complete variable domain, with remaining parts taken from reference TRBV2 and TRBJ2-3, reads EPEVTQTPSHQVTQMGQEVILRCVPISNHLYFYWYRQILGQKVEFLVSFYNNEISEKSEIFDDQFSVERPDGSNFTLKIRSTKLEDSAMYFCASSVAVSTGTQYFGPGTRLTVL.

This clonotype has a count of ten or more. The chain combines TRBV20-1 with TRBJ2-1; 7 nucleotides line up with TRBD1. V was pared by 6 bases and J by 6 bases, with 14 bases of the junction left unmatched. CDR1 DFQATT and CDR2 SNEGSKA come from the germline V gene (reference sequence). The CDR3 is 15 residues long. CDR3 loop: CSATSRGRGTNEQFF. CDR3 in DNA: TGCAGTGCGACATCAAGGGGGCGCGGAACCAATGAGCAGTTCTTC.

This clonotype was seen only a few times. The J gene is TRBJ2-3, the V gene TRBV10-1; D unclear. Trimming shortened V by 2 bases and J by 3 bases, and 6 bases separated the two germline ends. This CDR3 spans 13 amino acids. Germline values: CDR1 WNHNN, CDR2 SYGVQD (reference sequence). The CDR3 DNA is TGCGCCAGCAGTGAGGGGGTTACAGATACGCAGTATTTT. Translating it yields CASSEGVTDTQYF.

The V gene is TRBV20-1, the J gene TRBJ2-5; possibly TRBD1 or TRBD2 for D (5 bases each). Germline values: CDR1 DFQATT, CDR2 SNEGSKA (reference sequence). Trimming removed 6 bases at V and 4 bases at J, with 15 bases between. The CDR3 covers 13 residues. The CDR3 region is CSATGTSGETQYF. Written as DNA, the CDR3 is TGCAGTGCGACCGGGACCTCCGGAGAGACCCAGTACTTC.

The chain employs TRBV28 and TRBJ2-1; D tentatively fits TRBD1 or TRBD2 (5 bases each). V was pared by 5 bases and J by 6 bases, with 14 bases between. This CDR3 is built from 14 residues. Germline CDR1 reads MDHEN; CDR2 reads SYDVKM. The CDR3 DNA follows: TGTGCCAGCAGTACGGGGACCCCAGTCAATGAGCAGTTCTTC. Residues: CASSTGTPVNEQFF.

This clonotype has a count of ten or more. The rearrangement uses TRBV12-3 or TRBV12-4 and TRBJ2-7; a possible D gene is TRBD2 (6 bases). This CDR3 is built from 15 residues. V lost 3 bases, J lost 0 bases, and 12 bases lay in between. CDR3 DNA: TGTGCCAGCAGTTTGCCGGGAGCCCTCTCCTACGAGCAGTACTTC. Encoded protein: CASSLPGALSYEQYF.

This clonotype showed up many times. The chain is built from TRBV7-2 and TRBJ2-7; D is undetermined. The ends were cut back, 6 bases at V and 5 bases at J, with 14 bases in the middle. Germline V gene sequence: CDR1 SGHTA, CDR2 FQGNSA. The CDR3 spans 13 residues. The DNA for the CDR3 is TGTGCCAGCAGTCCAAGGGTGGCAGACGAGCAGTACTTC. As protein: CASSPRVADEQYF.

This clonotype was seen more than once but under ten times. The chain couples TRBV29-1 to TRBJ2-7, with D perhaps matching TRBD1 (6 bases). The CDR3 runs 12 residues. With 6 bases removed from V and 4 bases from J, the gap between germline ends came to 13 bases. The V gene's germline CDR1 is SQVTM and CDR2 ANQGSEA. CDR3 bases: TGCAGCGTAACGGACAGTCCTTACGAGCAGTACTTC. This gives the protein CSVTDSPYEQYF.

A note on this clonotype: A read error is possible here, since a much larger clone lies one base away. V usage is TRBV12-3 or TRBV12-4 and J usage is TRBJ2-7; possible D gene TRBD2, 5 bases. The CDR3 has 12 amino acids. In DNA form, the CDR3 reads TGTGCCAGCAGTTCAGGACTGGTAGAGCGGTACTTC. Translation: CASSSGLVERYF.

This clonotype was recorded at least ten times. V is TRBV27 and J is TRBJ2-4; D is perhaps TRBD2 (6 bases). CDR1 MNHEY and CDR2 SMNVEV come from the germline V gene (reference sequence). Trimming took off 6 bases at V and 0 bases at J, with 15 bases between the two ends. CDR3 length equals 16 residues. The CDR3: CASRSLADIAKNIQYF. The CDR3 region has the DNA TGTGCCAGCAGGAGCTTAGCGGATATAGCCAAAAACATTCAGTACTTC.

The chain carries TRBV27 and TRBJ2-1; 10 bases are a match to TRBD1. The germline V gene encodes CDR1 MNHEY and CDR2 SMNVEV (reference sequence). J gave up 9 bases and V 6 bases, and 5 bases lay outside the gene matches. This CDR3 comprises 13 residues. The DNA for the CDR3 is TGTGCCAGCAGGAAGACAGGGGGCTTTGAGCAGTTCTTC. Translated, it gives CASRKTGGFEQFF.

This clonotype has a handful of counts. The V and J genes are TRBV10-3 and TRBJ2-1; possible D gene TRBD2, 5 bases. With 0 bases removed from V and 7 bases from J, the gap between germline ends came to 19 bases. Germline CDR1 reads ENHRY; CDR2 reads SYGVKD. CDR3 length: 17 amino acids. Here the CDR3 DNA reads TGTGCCATCAGTGAGTCTGGGAGCGAGACGGGTCGGAATGAGCAGTTCTTC. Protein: CAISESGSETGRNEQFF.

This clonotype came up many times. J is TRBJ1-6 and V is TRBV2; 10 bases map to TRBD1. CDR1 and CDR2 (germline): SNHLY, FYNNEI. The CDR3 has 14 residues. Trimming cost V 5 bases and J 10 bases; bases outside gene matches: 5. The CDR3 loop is CASSPDRGESPLHF. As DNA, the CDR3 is TGTGCCAGCAGTCCGGACAGGGGGGAATCACCCCTCCACTTT.

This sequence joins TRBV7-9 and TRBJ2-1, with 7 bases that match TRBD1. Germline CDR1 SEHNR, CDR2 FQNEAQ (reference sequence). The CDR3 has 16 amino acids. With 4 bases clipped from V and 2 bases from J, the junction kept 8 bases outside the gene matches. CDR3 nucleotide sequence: TGTGCCAGCAGCTCACCTGAGACAGGGACCTACAATGAGCAGTTCTTC. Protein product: CASSSPETGTYNEQFF.

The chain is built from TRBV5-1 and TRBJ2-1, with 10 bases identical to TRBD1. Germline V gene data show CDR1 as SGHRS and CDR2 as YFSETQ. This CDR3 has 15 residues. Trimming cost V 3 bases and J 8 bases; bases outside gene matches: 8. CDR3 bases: TGCGCCAGCAGCTCCTGGGACAGGGGTAATTATGAGCAGTTCTTC. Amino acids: CASSSWDRGNYEQFF.